This T cell receptor beta chain appears in the sequencing data of a study of PD-L1 blockade in urothelial cancer (dated by TCRdb to the late 2010s). Notes on the research overall: Every patient began therapy at some point between 2013 and 2015 and was given atezolizumab 1,200 mg intravenously every 3 weeks. A median of about 150,000 T cells and approximately 86,000 unique TCRs was obtained from blood samples, and a median clonality of 0.080 was observed. TCR sequencing covered pretreatment tumor samples and matched, serially collected peripheral blood taken before and after atezolizumab treatment. Patients had an ECOG performance status of 0 or 1 and had received between 0 and 3 prior chemotherapy regimens. Blood samples were analyzed at 3 weeks after treatment start (second dose) and at 6 weeks after treatment start. About 90% of the roughly 29 patients were identified as males with urothelial cancer of bladder origin, and a prior smoking history was reported by 18 of 29 patients. Whole exome sequencing and RNA sequencing of pretreatment tumors were performed alongside TCR sequencing in the same patients. The study, an exploratory multi-omic analysis, examined somatic, immune and clinical correlates of response to PD-L1 blockade with atezolizumab in urothelial cancer. Durable clinical benefit was defined as progression-free survival longer than 6 months, and TCR features were also tested against progression-free and overall survival. Roughly 10 patients achieved durable clinical benefit and approximately 20 did not. Pretreatment blood TCR-seq was available for about 30 patients, at least one posttreatment blood collection was obtained for around 25 patients, and tumor TCR-seq was available for around 25 patients.

As regards this clone: Which antigen it targets is not known. Base qualities are not recorded, but no much larger clone differs from it by a single base.

To estimate absolute template abundance from read counts, synthetic TCR analog templates were spiked into each PCR. The immunoSEQ assay was used to amplify TCRbeta CDR3 regions from genomic DNA with bias-controlled V and J gene primers. Rearranged TCRbeta segments were sequenced at approximately 20X coverage. The authors' analysis ran thus. Sequencing errors were corrected by clustering and CDR3s were annotated against IMGT to assign V, D and J genes. Downstream analyses used only productive TCRbeta rearrangements and left out out-of-frame or stop-codon sequences. Clonality was computed as one minus Shannon entropy normalized by the log of the number of unique productive sequences. Clones differing between time points or between blood and tumor were identified using Fisher's exact test with Benjamini-Hochberg correction, with an adjusted p below 0.01 applied as the threshold. The immuneACCESS repertoire file appears here via TCRdb, limited to in-frame rearrangements. These files lack a portion of the clones; in checked studies, under half of the deficit traces to unresolved V genes, and the cause of the others is not known. Clonal size and the V and J genes are those of that table, whereas D and trimming came from the DNA. This sample lists nearly 50,000 clones; about four fifths were detected once. The top ten clones comprise approximately 8.2% of the sample.

Study-wide conclusions, independent of this receptor: A pretreatment peripheral blood TCR clonality below the median was linked to improved progression-free and overall survival. Patients with durable benefit showed greater expansion of tumor-associated TCR clones in peripheral blood 3 weeks after starting treatment (n ≈ 23, p = 0.022). Because of the small sample size (n ≈ 29) and the many exploratory analyses performed, the results are intended to be regarded as hypothesis-generating.

The time point label here, explained by the study, means: peripheral blood 6 weeks after treatment start. A total of around 30 patients with locally advanced or metastatic urothelial carcinoma, treated at Memorial Sloan Kettering on a trial protocol, made up the cohort. Peripheral blood mononuclear cells were collected pretreatment and during treatment, at between 1 and 8 total time points per patient. The Qiagen DNeasy Blood extraction kit was used to purify genomic DNA from total PBMCs and from tumor samples. Collected pretreatment and during treatment, PBMCs were isolated and stored as previously described. Taken from the germline V gene, the CDR1 and CDR2 loops are MNHNS and SASEGT. V is cut by 2 bases and J by 5 bases, and the space between the germline ends is 9 bases. From the cysteine through the phenylalanine, the CDR3 covers 14 amino acids. The retained sequence is limited to the CDR3, 42 bases, with the frame set at the first base.

The source is a man in his 70s with urothelial cancer. The chain is made from TRBV6-1 and TRBJ1-4; the D segment cannot be called with confidence. The source was PBMCs, collected around atezolizumab (anti-PD-L1) treatment. The nucleotide sequence is given as TGTGCCAGCAGTGAATTTCTAACGAATGAAAAACTGTTTTTT. It translates as CASSEFLTNEKLFF.